The 7 T cell receptor beta chains below come from one sample, sequenced in a study of T cell changes during pregnancy in multiple sclerosis. TCRdb's copy holds only in-frame clones and misses some; the assay was immunoSEQ multiplex PCR. This sample has roughly 89,000 clones, with roughly 93% found just once. This specimen was peripheral blood, taken in the first trimester of pregnancy. The receptors here all came from a female donor with multiple sclerosis, enrolled in a pregnancy study.

This clone was seen once. The chain couples TRBV23-1 to TRBJ1-2, with D perhaps TRBD1 (6 bases). TRBV23-1 is marked as an open reading frame, function uncertain. This CDR3 comprises 14 residues. The V end was cut by 9 bases, the J end by 4 bases, with 18 bases between. The CDR3 here is CARQGSQEGYGYTF. CDR3 bases: TGCGCCAGACAGGGATCCCAAGAGGGCTATGGCTACACCTTC.

The gene calls are TRBV6-4 and TRBJ2-1, with D possibly matching TRBD1 (6 bases). The V gene lost 6 bases and the J gene lost 6 bases, with 9 bases spanning the gap. The length of the CDR3 is 12 residues. CDR1 and CDR2 (germline): MRHNA, SNTAGT. CDR3 sequence reads: CASRGQLNEQFF. The CDR3 DNA reads TGTGCCAGCAGAGGACAGCTCAATGAGCAGTTCTTC.

V gene TRBV19 combines with J gene TRBJ1-1; TRBD1 is a possible D gene (6 bases). Trimming stripped 11 bases from V and 11 bases from J, with 21 bases between. Germline-derived CDR1 and CDR2 are LNHDA and SQIVND (reference sequence). The CDR3 sequence is 12 residues long. CDR3 sequence: CAASSNRGGAFF. In nucleotides, the CDR3 is TGTGCCGCCAGCTCGAATAGGGGGGGCGCTTTCTTT.

The sample holds one count of this clone. The J gene is TRBJ1-2, the V gene TRBV27, with 7 bases aligning to TRBD1. CDR1 MNHEY and CDR2 SMNVEV come from the germline V gene (reference sequence). The CDR3 has 13 amino acids. The junction had 4 bases not matched to a gene; V was cut back by 5 bases and J by 4 bases. CDR3 nucleotide sequence: TGTGCCAGCAGTGCCGGGACAGTCTATGGCTACACCTTC. It specifies CASSAGTVYGYTF.

The rearrangement uses TRBV19 and TRBJ2-3, with D possibly matching TRBD1 (7 bases). The CDR3 has 14 amino acids. CDR1 is LNHDA and CDR2 is SQIVND in the germline V gene (reference sequence). Written as DNA, the CDR3 is TGTGCTTCCAACCAGGGGGGTAGCACAGATACGCAGTATTTT. Residues: CASNQGGSTDTQYF.

This chain links TRBV6-1 with TRBJ2-7; possibly TRBD2 for D (5 bases). The V end was cut by 1 base, the J end by 4 bases, with 14 bases between. Germline V gene data show CDR1 as MNHNS and CDR2 as SASEGT. There are 15 residues in the CDR3. CDR3 coding DNA: TGTGCCAGCAGTGAAGACCCTAGCAGGAGTTACGAGCAGTACTTC. Residues: CASSEDPSRSYEQYF.

The chain combines TRBV6-7 with TRBJ2-1, with a weak D call TRBD1 (6 bases). TRBV6-7 is noted as an ORF with a role that remains uncertain. V dropped 4 bases and J dropped 10 bases, with 20 bases sitting between them. CDR3 length: 15 amino acids. The CDR3 DNA reads TGTGCCAGCAGTTCCGTTGACAGGAAAAACGAGGAGCAGTTCTTC. Its protein product is CASSSVDRKNEEQFF.